The present entry profiles one T cell receptor (beta chain) with its context. Methods used by the authors: Amplification from reference gene primers served as the basis for estimated nucleated cell counts. The method was immunoSEQ multiplex PCR; TCRdb's version includes in-frame clones alone and lacks a portion of them. V and J calls and clone size are those listed in that table; D and trimming were worked out from the DNA. Of approximately 210,000 clones in the sample, approximately 84% are singletons; the top ten hold around 16%. These data are taken from a study of blood T cell repertoires in COVID-19. The CDR3 contains 14 residues. Germline CDR1 SGHRS, CDR2 YFSETQ. V was clipped by 0 bases and J by 3 bases, with 9 bases between them.

The receptor's source is a man aged 35-49 years who had recovered from COVID-19. Sequencing was done on a sample of PBMCs or T cells enriched from blood (not recorded which). The chain couples TRBV5-1 to TRBJ1-1, with a weak D call TRBD1 (6 bases). CDR3 protein: CASSLDRADTEAFF. The CDR3 DNA follows: TGCGCCAGCAGCTTGGACAGGGCCGACACTGAAGCTTTCTTT. Full variable domain (outside the CDR3, taken from reference TRBV5-1 and TRBJ1-1): KAGVTQTPRYLIKTRGQQVTLSCSPISGHRSVSWYQQTPGQGLQFLFEYFSETQRNKGNFPGRFSGRQFSNSRSEMNVSTLELGDSALYLCASSLDRADTEAFFGQGTRLTVV.